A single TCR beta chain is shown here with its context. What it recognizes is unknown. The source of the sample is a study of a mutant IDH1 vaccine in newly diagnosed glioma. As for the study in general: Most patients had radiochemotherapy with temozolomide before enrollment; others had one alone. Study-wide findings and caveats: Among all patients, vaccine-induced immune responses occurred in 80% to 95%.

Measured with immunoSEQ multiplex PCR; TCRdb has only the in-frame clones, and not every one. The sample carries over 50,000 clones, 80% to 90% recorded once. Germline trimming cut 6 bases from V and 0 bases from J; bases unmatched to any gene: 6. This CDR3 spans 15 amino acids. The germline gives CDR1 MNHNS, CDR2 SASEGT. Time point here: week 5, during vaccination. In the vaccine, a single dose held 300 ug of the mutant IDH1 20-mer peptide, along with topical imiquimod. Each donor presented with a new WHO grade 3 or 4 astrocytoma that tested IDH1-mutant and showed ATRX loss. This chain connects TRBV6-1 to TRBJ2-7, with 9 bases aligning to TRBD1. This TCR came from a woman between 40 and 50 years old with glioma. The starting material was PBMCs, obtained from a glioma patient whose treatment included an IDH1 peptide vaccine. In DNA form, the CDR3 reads TGTGCCAGCAGCTTGGACAGGGGTTCCTCCTACGAGCAGTACTTC. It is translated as CASSLDRGSSYEQYF.